This section outlines one T cell receptor beta chain sequence together with its context. Its antigen is not identified. This record comes from a study of cytomegalovirus exposure and HLA in healthy donors. Germline trimming cut 4 bases from V and 2 bases from J; bases unmatched to any gene: 6. Germline CDR1 reads PRHDT; CDR2 reads FYEKMQ (reference sequence). The CDR3 loop spans 15 amino acids. Study results and limitations: Among TCR beta chains, those listed as cytomegalovirus-associated numbered over 150. Sequencing had likely introduced a cluster of highly shared sequence variants as an artifact. With further analysis later on, most CMV-associated TCR beta chains appeared HLA-restricted. Earlier analysis yielded a pattern in which most TCR beta V segments were productive about 87% or about 30% of the time.

PCR amplification relied on 60 Vbeta primers (plus 13 Jbeta primers). Sequenced by immunoSEQ multiplex PCR; TCRdb stores in-frame clones only, minus some. The top ten hold over 4.5% of the sample, which has some 80,000 clones, around 79% seen once. The sample taken for sequencing was PBMCs. The source of this sequence is a man between 18 and 35 years old in good health and CMV-seropositive. This sequence joins TRBV13 and TRBJ2-7; TRBD2 matches 9 bases. In DNA, the CDR3 is TGTGCCAGCAGCTGGACCGGGACTAGCCCCTACGAGCAGTACTTC. It specifies CASSWTGTSPYEQYF. Complete variable domain (other parts from reference TRBV13 and TRBJ2-7): AAGVIQSPRHLIKEKRETATLKCYPIPRHDTVYWYQQGPGQDPQFLISFYEKMQSDKGSIPDRFSAQQFSDYHSELNMSSLELGDSALYFCASSWTGTSPYEQYFGPGTRLTVT.